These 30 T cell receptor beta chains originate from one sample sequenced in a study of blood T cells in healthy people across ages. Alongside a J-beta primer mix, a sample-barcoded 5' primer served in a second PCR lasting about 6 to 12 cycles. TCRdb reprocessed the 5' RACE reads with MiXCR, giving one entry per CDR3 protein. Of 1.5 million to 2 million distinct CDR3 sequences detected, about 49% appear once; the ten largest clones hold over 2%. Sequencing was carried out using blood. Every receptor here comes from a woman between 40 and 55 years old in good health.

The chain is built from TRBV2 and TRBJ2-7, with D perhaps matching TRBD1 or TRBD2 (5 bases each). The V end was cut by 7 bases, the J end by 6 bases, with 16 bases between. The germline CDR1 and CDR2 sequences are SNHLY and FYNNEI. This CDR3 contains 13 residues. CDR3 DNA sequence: TGTGCCAGCAAGAACCGGGACCGCGCCGAGCAGTACTTC. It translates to CASKNRDRAEQYF.

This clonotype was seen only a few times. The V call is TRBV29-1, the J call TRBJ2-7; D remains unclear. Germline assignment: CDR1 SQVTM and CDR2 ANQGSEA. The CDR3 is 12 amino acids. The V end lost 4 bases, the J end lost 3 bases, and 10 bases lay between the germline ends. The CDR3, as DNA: TGCAGCGTTGTGTTCCCAAACTACGAGCAGTACTTC. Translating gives CSVVFPNYEQYF.

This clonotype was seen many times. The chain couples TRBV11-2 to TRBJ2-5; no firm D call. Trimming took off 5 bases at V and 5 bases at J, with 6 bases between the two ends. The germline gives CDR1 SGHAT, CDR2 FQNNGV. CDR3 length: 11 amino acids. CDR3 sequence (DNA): TGTGCCAGCAGCCCGGACGAGACCCAGTACTTC. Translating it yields CASSPDETQYF. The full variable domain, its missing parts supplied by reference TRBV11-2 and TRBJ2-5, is EAGVAQSPRYKIIEKRQSVAFWCNPISGHATLYWYQQILGQGPKLLIQFQNNGVVDDSQLPKDRFSAERLKGVDSTLKIQPAKLEDSAVYLCASSPDETQYFGPGTRLLVL.

DNA of the CDR3: TGTGCCAGCAGTGTGTCTTACGGGAGAGGTACGCAGTATTTT. Its protein is CASSVSYGRGTQYF. This rearrangement joins TRBV6-1 to TRBJ2-3; weak D call: TRBD2 (6 bases). The germline V gene has CDR1 MNHNS and CDR2 SASEGT. V dropped 4 bases and J dropped 8 bases, with 16 bases sitting between them. This CDR3 region has 14 residues.

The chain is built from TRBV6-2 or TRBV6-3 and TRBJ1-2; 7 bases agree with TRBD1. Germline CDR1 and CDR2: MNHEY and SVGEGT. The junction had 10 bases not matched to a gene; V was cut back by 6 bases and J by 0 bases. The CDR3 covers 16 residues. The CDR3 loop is CASRGAGTASNYGYTF. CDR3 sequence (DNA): TGTGCCAGCAGGGGGGCCGGGACAGCTTCTAACTATGGCTACACCTTC.

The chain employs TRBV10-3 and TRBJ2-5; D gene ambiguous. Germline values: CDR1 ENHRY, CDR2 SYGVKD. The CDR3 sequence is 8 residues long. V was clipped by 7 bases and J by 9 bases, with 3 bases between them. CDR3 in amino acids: CAIIPQYF. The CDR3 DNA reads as TGTGCCATCATCCCCCAGTACTTC.

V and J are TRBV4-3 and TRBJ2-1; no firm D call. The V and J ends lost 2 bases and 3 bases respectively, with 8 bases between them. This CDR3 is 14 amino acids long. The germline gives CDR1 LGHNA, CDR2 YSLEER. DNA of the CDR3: TGCGCCAGCAGCCAACTAGGTTACTACAATGAGCAGTTCTTC. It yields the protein CASSQLGYYNEQFF.

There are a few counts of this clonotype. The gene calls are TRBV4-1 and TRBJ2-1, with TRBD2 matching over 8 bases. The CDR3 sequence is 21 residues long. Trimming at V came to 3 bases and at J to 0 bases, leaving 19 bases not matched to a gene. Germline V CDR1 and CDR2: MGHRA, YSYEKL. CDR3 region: CASSQGRGGRIRSSSYNEQFF. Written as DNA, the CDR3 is TGCGCCAGCAGCCAGGGACGGGGGGGGCGAATACGTTCTAGCTCCTACAATGAGCAGTTCTTC.

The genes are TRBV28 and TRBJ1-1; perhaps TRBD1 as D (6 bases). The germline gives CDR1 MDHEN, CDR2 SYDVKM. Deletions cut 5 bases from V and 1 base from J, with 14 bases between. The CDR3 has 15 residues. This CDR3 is CASSHLLGANTEAFF. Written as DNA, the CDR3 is TGTGCCAGCAGTCACCTGTTGGGGGCGAACACTGAAGCTTTCTTT.

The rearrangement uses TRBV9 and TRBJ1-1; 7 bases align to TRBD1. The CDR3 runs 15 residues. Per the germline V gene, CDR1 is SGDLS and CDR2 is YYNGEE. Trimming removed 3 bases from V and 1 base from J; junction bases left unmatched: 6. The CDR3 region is CASSATTGKNTEAFF. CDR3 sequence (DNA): TGTGCCAGCAGCGCAACGACAGGGAAGAACACTGAAGCTTTCTTT.

The chain's CDR3 is CASSFQGQPQHF. CDR3 DNA: TGTGCCAGCAGTTTTCAGGGTCAGCCCCAGCATTTT. This chain joins TRBV7-2 and TRBJ1-5; D might be TRBD1 (5 bases). V shed 6 bases and J shed 6 bases, with 9 bases lying between them. Germline assignment: CDR1 SGHTA and CDR2 FQGNSA. The CDR3 covers 12 residues.

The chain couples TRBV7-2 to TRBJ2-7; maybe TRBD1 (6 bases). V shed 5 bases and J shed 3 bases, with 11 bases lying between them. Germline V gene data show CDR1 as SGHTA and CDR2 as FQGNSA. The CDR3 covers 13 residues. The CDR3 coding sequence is TGTGCCAGCAGCGCTAACAGGGTCTACGAGCAGTACTTC. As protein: CASSANRVYEQYF.

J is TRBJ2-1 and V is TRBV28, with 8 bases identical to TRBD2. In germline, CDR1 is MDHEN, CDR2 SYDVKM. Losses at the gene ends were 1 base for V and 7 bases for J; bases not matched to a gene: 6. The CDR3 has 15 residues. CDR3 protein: CASSLSAGAPNEQFF. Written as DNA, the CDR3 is TGTGCCAGCAGTTTATCAGCGGGGGCTCCTAATGAGCAGTTCTTC.

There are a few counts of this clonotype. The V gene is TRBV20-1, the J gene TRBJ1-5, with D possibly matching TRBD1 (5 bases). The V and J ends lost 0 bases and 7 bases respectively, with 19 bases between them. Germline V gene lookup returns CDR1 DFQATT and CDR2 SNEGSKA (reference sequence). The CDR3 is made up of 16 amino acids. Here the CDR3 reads CSARDPTDSSRQPQHF. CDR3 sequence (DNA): TGCAGTGCTAGAGACCCGACAGATTCCTCGAGGCAGCCCCAGCATTTT.

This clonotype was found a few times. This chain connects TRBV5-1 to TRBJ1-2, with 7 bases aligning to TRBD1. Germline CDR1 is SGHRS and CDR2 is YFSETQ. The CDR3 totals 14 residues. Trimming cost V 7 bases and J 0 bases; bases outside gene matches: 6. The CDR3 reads CASSTGQPNYGYTF. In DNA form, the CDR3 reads TGCGCCAGCTCAACGGGACAGCCTAACTATGGCTACACCTTC. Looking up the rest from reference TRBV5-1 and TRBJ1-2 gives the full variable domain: KAGVTQTPRYLIKTRGQQVTLSCSPISGHRSVSWYQQTPGQGLQFLFEYFSETQRNKGNFPGRFSGRQFSNSRSEMNVSTLELGDSALYLCASSTGQPNYGYTFGSGTRLTVV.

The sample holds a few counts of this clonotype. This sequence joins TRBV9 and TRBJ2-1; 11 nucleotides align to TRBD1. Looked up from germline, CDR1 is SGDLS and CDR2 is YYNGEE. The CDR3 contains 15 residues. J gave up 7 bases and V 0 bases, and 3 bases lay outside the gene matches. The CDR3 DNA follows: TGTGCCAGCAGCGTAGGGGACAGGGGGGGAAATGAGCAGTTCTTC. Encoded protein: CASSVGDRGGNEQFF.

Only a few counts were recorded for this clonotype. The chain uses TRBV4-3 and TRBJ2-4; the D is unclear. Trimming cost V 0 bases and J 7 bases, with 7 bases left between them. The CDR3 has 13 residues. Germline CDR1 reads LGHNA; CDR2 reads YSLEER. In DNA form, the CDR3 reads TGCGCCAGCAGCCAAGAGGTGAGGAACATTCAGTACTTC. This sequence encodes CASSQEVRNIQYF.

CDR3 sequence: CASRTGTGLYEQYF. Written as DNA, the CDR3 is TGTGCCAGCAGGACCGGGACAGGGCTCTACGAGCAGTACTTC. The chain couples TRBV6-1 to TRBJ2-7, with 9 bases matching TRBD1. The germline V gene has CDR1 MNHNS and CDR2 SASEGT. Trimming removed 6 bases from V and 3 bases from J; junction bases left unmatched: 6. The CDR3 length is 14 residues.

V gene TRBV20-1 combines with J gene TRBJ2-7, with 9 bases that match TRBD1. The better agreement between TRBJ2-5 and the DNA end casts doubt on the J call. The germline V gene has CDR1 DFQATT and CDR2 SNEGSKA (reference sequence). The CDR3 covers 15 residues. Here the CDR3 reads CSARGGQGKGETQYF. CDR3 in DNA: TGCAGTGCTAGGGGGGGACAGGGCAAGGGGGAGACCCAGTACTTC.

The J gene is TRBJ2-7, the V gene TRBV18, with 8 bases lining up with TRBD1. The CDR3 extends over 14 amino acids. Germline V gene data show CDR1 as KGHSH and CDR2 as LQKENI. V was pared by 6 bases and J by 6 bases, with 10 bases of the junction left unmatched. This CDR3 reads CASSPGAGGLEQYF. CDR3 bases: TGTGCCAGCTCCCCCGGAGCAGGGGGCCTCGAGCAGTACTTC.

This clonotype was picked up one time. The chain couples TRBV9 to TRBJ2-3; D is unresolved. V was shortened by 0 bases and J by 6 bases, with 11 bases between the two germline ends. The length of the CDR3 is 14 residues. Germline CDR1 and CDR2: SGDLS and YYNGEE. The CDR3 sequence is CASSVGSLWDTQYF. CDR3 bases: TGTGCCAGCAGCGTAGGGTCTTTGTGGGATACGCAGTATTTT.

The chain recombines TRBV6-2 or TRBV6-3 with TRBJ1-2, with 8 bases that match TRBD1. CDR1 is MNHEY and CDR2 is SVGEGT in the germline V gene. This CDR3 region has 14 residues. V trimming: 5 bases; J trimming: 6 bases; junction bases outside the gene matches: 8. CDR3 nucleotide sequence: TGTGCCAGCAGTGACCCGGACAGGGTCCATGGCTACACCTTC. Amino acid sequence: CASSDPDRVHGYTF.

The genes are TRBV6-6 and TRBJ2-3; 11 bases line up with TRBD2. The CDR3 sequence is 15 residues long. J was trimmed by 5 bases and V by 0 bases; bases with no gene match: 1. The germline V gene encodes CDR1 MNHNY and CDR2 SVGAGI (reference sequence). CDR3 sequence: CASSYSLAGGDTQYF. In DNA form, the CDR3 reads TGTGCCAGCAGTTACTCGCTAGCGGGGGGAGATACGCAGTATTTT.

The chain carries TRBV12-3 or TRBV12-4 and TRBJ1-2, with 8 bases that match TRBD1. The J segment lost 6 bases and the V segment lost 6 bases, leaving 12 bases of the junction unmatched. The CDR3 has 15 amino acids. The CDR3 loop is CASSHRTGRPNGYTF. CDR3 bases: TGTGCCAGCAGCCACCGGACAGGGCGTCCCAATGGCTACACCTTC.

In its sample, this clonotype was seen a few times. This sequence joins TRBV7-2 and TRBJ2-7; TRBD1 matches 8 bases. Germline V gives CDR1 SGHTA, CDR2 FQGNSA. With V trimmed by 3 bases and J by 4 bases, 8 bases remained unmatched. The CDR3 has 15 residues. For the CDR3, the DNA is TGTGCCAGCAGCTTGCGTGGACAGGGTCTATACGAGCAGTACTTC. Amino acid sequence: CASSLRGQGLYEQYF.

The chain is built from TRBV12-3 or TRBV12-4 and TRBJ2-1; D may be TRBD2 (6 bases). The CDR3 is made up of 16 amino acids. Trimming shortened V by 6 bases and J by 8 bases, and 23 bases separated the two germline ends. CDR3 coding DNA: TGTGCCAGCAGCCTCCCCGGGCGACTAGTCGGCTATGAGCAGTTCTTC. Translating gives CASSLPGRLVGYEQFF.

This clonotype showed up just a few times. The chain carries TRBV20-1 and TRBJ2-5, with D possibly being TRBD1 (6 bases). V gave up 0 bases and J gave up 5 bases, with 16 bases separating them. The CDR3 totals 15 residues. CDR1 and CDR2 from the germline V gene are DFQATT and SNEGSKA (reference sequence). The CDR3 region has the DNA TGCAGTGCTAGAGATCTGGGCCTTACAGGGGAGACCCAGTACTTC. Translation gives CSARDLGLTGETQYF.

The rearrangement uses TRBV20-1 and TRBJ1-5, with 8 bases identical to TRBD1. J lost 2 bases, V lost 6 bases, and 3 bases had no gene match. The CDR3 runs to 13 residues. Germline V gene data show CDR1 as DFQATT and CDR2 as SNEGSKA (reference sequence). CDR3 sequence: CSALGQGNQPQHF. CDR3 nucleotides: TGCAGTGCCCTGGGACAGGGCAATCAGCCCCAGCATTTT.

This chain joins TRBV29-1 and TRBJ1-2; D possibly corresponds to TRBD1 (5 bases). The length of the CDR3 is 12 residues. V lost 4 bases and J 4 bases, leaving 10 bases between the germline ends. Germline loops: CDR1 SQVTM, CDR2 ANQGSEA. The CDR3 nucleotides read TGCAGCGTTGGACAGTCAAGCTATGGCTACACCTTC. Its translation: CSVGQSSYGYTF.

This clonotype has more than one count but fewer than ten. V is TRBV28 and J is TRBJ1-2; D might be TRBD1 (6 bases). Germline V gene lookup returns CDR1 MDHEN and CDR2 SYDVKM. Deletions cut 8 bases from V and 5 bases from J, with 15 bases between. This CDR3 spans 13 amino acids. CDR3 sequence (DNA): TGTGCCAGCTTACCGGGACACCTGTATGGCTACACCTTC. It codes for CASLPGHLYGYTF.